These 18 T cell receptor beta chains originate from one sample sequenced in a study of shared clonotypes between healthy human individuals. This table comes from immunoSEQ multiplex PCR, and its TCRdb copy is limited to in-frame clones, with some not included. Altogether approximately 2,300,000 clones are present, 85% to 95% being singletons, with the ten largest covering roughly 0.34%. The specimen sequenced was naive CD4+ T cells from PBMCs. Subset meaning: CD45RA+ positively selected. These TCRs come from a man aged 18 to 35 in good health. Some clones in this sample may be carry-over from other donors' samples.

The sample holds one count of this clone. The chain is built from TRBV20-1 and TRBJ2-5; no definite D call. CDR3 length: 11 amino acids. The germline CDR1 and CDR2 sequences are DFQATT and SNEGSKA (reference sequence). V was pared by 2 bases and J by 4 bases, with 5 bases between. The CDR3 is CSARRVETQYF. The CDR3 bases are TGCAGTGCTAGAAGAGTAGAGACCCAGTACTTC.

Regarding this clone: At the DNA level, this CDR3 is encoded by other sequences in the same sample as well. The chain joins TRBV11-3 to TRBJ1-1, with D uncertain. This CDR3 region has 13 residues. With 1 base removed from V and 2 bases from J, the gap between germline ends came to 5 bases. CDR1 SGHNT and CDR2 YENEEA come from the germline V gene. CDR3 DNA sequence: TGTGCCAGCAGCTTAGTCGGTAACACTGAAGCTTTCTTT. Protein product: CASSLVGNTEAFF.

The CDR3, as DNA: TGTGCCAGCAGCTTCGGACAGGCCACGGGGGTTGATGAGCAGTTCTTC. This translates into CASSFGQATGVDEQFF. The chain recombines TRBV7-9 with TRBJ2-1; D possibly corresponds to TRBD1 (7 bases). The CDR3 contains 16 residues. V was trimmed by 3 bases and J by 8 bases, leaving 20 bases between them. The germline V gene encodes CDR1 SEHNR and CDR2 FQNEAQ (reference sequence). Complete variable domain (other parts from reference TRBV7-9 and TRBJ2-1): DTGVSQNPRHKITKRGQNVTFRCDPISEHNRLYWYRQTLGQGPEFLTYFQNEAQLEKSRLLSDRFSAERPKGSFSTLEIQRTEQGDSAMYLCASSFGQATGVDEQFFGPGTRLTVL.

This chain links TRBV29-1 with TRBJ2-5; TRBD2 matches 8 bases. Germline V gives CDR1 SQVTM, CDR2 ANQGSEA. The CDR3 is 16 residues long. The trim removed 7 bases at V and 4 bases at J, leaving 17 bases unmatched. CDR3 protein: CSAAEPGLAYRETQYF. The CDR3 DNA reads as TGCAGCGCCGCCGAACCCGGACTAGCATATAGAGAGACCCAGTACTTC. Together with reference TRBV29-1 and TRBJ2-5, the CDR3 gives the full variable domain: SAVISQKPSRDICQRGTSLTIQCQVDSQVTMMFWYRQQPGQSLTLIATANQGSEATYESGFVIDKFPISRPNLTFSTLTVSNMSPEDSSIYLCSAAEPGLAYRETQYFGPGTRLLVL.

This chain uses TRBV27 with TRBJ1-1; 8 bases match TRBD1. This CDR3 has 14 amino acids. After removal of 3 bases from V and 3 bases from J, the junction contained 3 bases not matched to a gene. Germline loops: CDR1 MNHEY, CDR2 SMNVEV (reference sequence). As DNA, the CDR3 is TGTGCCAGCAGTTTCAGGGGGCAGTACACTGAAGCTTTCTTT. It is translated as CASSFRGQYTEAFF.

This chain joins TRBV7-8 and TRBJ2-1; TRBD2 agrees at 13 bases. The germline CDR1 and CDR2 sequences are SGHVS and FQNEAQ. This CDR3 spans 19 amino acids. The V segment lost 5 bases and the J segment 5 bases; nucleotides outside the gene matches: 15. The CDR3 coding sequence is TGTGCCAGCAGCCCGATCACTAGCGGGAGGGCCTTTAGCCACAATGAGCAGTTCTTC. Translated, it gives CASSPITSGRAFSHNEQFF.

This sequence joins TRBV30 and TRBJ2-1, with 9 bases fitting TRBD2. Trimming took 2 bases from V and 3 from J; bases not matched to a gene: 2. Germline assignment: CDR1 GTSNPN and CDR2 SVGIG (reference sequence). This CDR3 is built from 14 residues. The CDR3 reads CAWSPSGIYNEQFF. The CDR3 nucleotides read TGTGCCTGGAGTCCTAGCGGGATCTACAATGAGCAGTTCTTC.

This rearrangement joins TRBV15 to TRBJ1-5; TRBD1 is a possible D gene (5 bases). V was cut by 1 base and J by 5 bases, with 12 bases left in between. The CDR3 totals 15 residues. Germline V gives CDR1 LNHNV, CDR2 YYDKDF (reference sequence). The CDR3 loop is CATSRVGVVDQPQHF. As DNA, the CDR3 is TGTGCCACCAGCAGAGTAGGGGTTGTAGATCAGCCCCAGCATTTT.

This clone was detected only once. The CDR3 nucleotides are TGTGCCAGCCCTAACTATGGCTACACCTTC. This gives the protein CASPNYGYTF. The chain has TRBV6-1 and TRBJ1-2; D gene uncertain. V dropped 8 bases and J dropped 0 bases, with 1 base sitting between them. The V gene's germline CDR1 is MNHNS and CDR2 SASEGT. This CDR3 spans 10 amino acids.

The chain recombines TRBV11-2 with TRBJ2-7, with TRBD1 as a possible D gene (5 bases). The V end was cut by 1 base, the J end by 6 bases, with 13 bases between. Germline-derived CDR1 and CDR2 are SGHAT and FQNNGV. The CDR3 length is 14 residues. The CDR3 region is CASSLGAGLGEQYF. For the CDR3, the DNA is TGTGCCAGCAGCTTAGGAGCAGGGTTGGGCGAGCAGTACTTC.

In this sample, this clone turned up a few times. The V gene is TRBV5-1, the J gene TRBJ1-4; D remains unclear. From germline, CDR1 is SGHRS and CDR2 YFSETQ. This CDR3 is built from 14 residues. Between the trimmed V and J ends, which lost 0 bases and 5 bases, there was a span of 8 bases. CDR3 in amino acids: CASSLVVGNEKLFF. The CDR3 DNA follows: TGCGCCAGCAGCTTGGTAGTGGGGAATGAAAAACTGTTTTTT.

J is TRBJ2-7 and V is TRBV4-2, with TRBD2 identical over 7 bases. This CDR3 spans 15 amino acids. CDR1 is LGHNA and CDR2 is YNFKEQ in the germline V gene. V lost 0 bases and J lost 3; bases outside the gene matches: 5. CDR3 bases: TGTGCCAGCAGCCAAGACAAAACTAGCGTCTACGAGCAGTACTTC. It translates to CASSQDKTSVYEQYF.

This chain connects TRBV5-1 to TRBJ2-2; TRBD2 is a possible D gene (7 bases). The CDR3 is 14 residues long. V shed 3 bases and J shed 7 bases, with 13 bases lying between them. Germline V CDR1 and CDR2: SGHRS, YFSETQ. CDR3 sequence (DNA): TGCGCCAGCAGCTACGGACTAGGGGGCGGGGAGCTGTTTTTT. Its protein product is CASSYGLGGGELFF.

The V gene is TRBV7-3, the J gene TRBJ2-7; D could derive from TRBD1 or TRBD2 (5 bases each). The ends were cut back, 5 bases at V and 0 bases at J, with 14 bases in the middle. This CDR3 spans 15 amino acids. Germline loops: CDR1 SGHTA, CDR2 FQGTGA. CDR3 sequence: CASSASGAPSYEQYF. CDR3 bases: TGTGCCAGCAGCGCGTCCGGGGCGCCCTCCTACGAGCAGTACTTC.

Turning to this clone: This sample also contains other DNA sequences that code for the same CDR3. This chain connects TRBV7-9 to TRBJ1-1, with D unresolved. The CDR3 extends over 13 amino acids. Germline-derived CDR1 and CDR2 are SEHNR and FQNEAQ (reference sequence). V gave up 1 base and J gave up 4 bases, with 7 bases separating them. CDR3 amino acids: CASSLGSGTEAFF. The CDR3 DNA reads as TGTGCCAGCAGCTTAGGTTCGGGCACTGAAGCTTTCTTT.

The chain recombines TRBV6-5 with TRBJ2-1; D possibly corresponds to TRBD1 (6 bases). There are 15 residues in the CDR3. With 0 bases removed from V and 3 bases from J, the gap between germline ends came to 9 bases. From germline, CDR1 is MNHEY and CDR2 SVGAGI. The DNA of the CDR3 is TGTGCCAGCAGTTACTCGAGGGGACACTACAATGAGCAGTTCTTC. The encoded protein is CASSYSRGHYNEQFF.

This clone turned up a few times. V usage is TRBV20-1 and J usage is TRBJ1-1; no definite D call. CDR1 and CDR2 (germline): DFQATT, SNEGSKA (reference sequence). The length of the CDR3 is 9 residues. The V end lost 2 bases, the J end lost 7 bases, and 2 bases lay between the germline ends. Here the CDR3 DNA reads TGCAGTGCTAGAATTGAAGCTTTCTTT. It encodes CSARIEAFF.

About this clone: The identical CDR3 is also encoded by other nucleotide sequences in the sample. V usage is TRBV5-1 and J usage is TRBJ2-5; maybe TRBD1 (5 bases). The germline V gene encodes CDR1 SGHRS and CDR2 YFSETQ. V dropped 5 bases and J dropped 2 bases, with 10 bases sitting between them. The CDR3 totals 13 residues. CDR3 nucleotides: TGCGCCAGCAGTGGTCAGGGACAAGAGACCCAGTACTTC. It encodes CASSGQGQETQYF.